The 12 T cell receptor beta chains in this list originate from one sample, sequenced in a study of T cells expressing NK-cell markers. TCRdb reprocessed the 5' RACE reads and keeps a single row for each CDR3 protein, giving no DNA. Its table records more than 400,000 distinct CDR3 sequences. Sequencing used blood T cells: a sorted CD56 or NKG2C T cell subset, CD4+ or CD8+ T cells, or bulk PBMC T cells (not recorded which). These receptors were obtained from a woman between 18 and 75 years old in good health.

J is TRBJ2-1 and V is TRBV20-1; the TRBD1 assignment by TCRdb is unverifiable without DNA. The length of the CDR3 is 13 residues. CDR1 is DFQATT, CDR2 SNEGSKA, per germline (reference sequence). Here the CDR3 reads CSASGTTYNEQFF.

This chain joins TRBV9 and TRBJ2-3. Per the germline V gene, CDR1 is SGDLS and CDR2 is YYNGEE. CDR3 length: 15 residues. CDR3 in amino acids: CASSAPTARTDTQYF.

The gene calls are TRBV27 and TRBJ2-1; TCRdb selects TRBD1, and the lack of DNA leaves this call unchecked. Per the germline V gene, CDR1 is MNHEY and CDR2 is SMNVEV (reference sequence). The CDR3 has 13 amino acids. CDR3 sequence: CASSFDSYNEQFF.

This chain links TRBV20-1 with TRBJ1-5. The CDR3 is 13 residues long. From germline, CDR1 is DFQATT and CDR2 SNEGSKA (reference sequence). The CDR3 here is CSVGGNEGQPQHF.

The rearrangement uses TRBV6-6 and TRBJ1-4. There are 13 residues in the CDR3. Germline values: CDR1 MNHNY, CDR2 SVGAGI (reference sequence). This CDR3 reads CASTADMGEKLFF.

CDR3: CASSLATTGTQYF. The V call is TRBV12-3 or TRBV12-4, the J call TRBJ2-5. The CDR3 covers 13 residues.

The chain uses TRBV13 and TRBJ2-2. The CDR3 loop spans 11 amino acids. Germline CDR1 and CDR2: PRHDT and FYEKMQ (reference sequence). The CDR3 loop reads CASTDSGELFF.

V gene TRBV7-3 combines with J gene TRBJ2-3; TCRdb's D gene call, TRBD2, goes unchecked for lack of DNA. The germline CDR1 and CDR2 sequences are SGHTA and FQGTGA. CDR3 length: 15 amino acids. The CDR3 is CASSERKAGEDTQYF.

J is TRBJ2-7 and V is TRBV4-1; without DNA, the TCRdb call of TRBD2 cannot be checked. Germline CDR1 MGHRA, CDR2 YSYEKL. This CDR3 spans 16 amino acids. CDR3 sequence reads: CASSHAGTSGAYEQYF.

The chain is built from TRBV11-2 and TRBJ1-2; TCRdb calls TRBD1, which cannot be checked without DNA. CDR3 length: 16 amino acids. Germline V gives CDR1 SGHAT, CDR2 FQNNGV. The chain's CDR3 is CASSLVVRGPGYGYTF.

V gene TRBV20-1 combines with J gene TRBJ2-7; TCRdb proposes TRBD2, but this gene call is untestable without DNA. There are 15 residues in the CDR3. Per germline, CDR1 DFQATT and CDR2 SNEGSKA (reference sequence). The CDR3 spells CSALPASGGNYEQYF.

The chain couples TRBV27 to TRBJ2-7; the D call of TRBD1 rests on TCRdb alone, since no DNA is present to check it. CDR1 and CDR2 (germline): MNHEY, SMNVEV (reference sequence). This CDR3 has 11 amino acids. CDR3 sequence: CASHLGGEQYF.